This entry features one T cell receptor beta chain sequence. MiXCR was run by TCRdb on the 5' RACE reads, yielding one entry per CDR3 protein. The table has around 490,000 distinct CDR3 sequences, approximately 15% seen once; the top ten hold approximately 1%. This record belongs to a study of identical twins. Germline assignment: CDR1 SGHNT and CDR2 YYREEE (reference sequence). Trimming removed 0 bases from V and 3 bases from J; junction bases left unmatched: 0. The CDR3 consists of 14 residues. The data were also submitted as part of a second study, on yellow fever vaccine responses in identical twins.

The clonotype was recovered from a woman under 30 in good health. The J gene is TRBJ1-3, the V gene TRBV5-4, with 7 bases matching TRBD1. The sequencing sample was made of CD4+ T cells sorted from blood. The CDR3 region has the DNA TGTGCCAGCAGCTTGGACAGGGGTGGAAACACCATATATTTT. It codes for CASSLDRGGNTIYF.